The present entry profiles one T cell receptor beta chain with its context. Produced via immunoSEQ multiplex PCR; TCRdb's table is partial and in-frame only. The sample contains some 350,000 clones, roughly 86% of which appear only once. This specimen belongs to a study of blood T cell repertoires in COVID-19. In assigning cohorts, the study relied on participant-reported clinical history. Recovery meant two consecutive negative NP/OP PCR tests, professional clearance, or resolved symptoms. Trimming cost V 3 bases and J 7 bases; bases outside gene matches: 6. The CDR3 length is 15 residues. Per the germline V gene, CDR1 is MNHEY and CDR2 is SMNVEV (reference sequence).

The sequence came from a woman under 40 who had recovered from COVID-19. The genes are TRBV27 and TRBJ2-2; 9 nucleotides agree with TRBD1. The source material was PBMCs or T cells enriched from blood (not recorded which). The CDR3 loop reads CASSLDRGRIGELFF. CDR3 DNA: TGTGCCAGCAGTTTGGACAGGGGACGGATCGGGGAGCTGTTTTTT.